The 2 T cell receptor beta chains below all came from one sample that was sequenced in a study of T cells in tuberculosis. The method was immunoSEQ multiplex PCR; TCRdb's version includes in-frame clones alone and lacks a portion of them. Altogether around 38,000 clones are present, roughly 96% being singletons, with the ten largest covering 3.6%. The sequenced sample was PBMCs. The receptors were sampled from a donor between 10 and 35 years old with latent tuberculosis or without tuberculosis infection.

The CDR3 DNA follows: TGTGCCAGCAGCTTAGAGGGACAGGGGTATCAGCCCCAGCATTTT. It is translated as CASSLEGQGYQPQHF. The chain recombines TRBV7-2 with TRBJ1-5; the match to TRBD1 covers 10 bases. V was clipped by 1 base and J by 5 bases; unmatched bases: 2. CDR1 SGHTA and CDR2 FQGNSA come from the germline V gene. The CDR3 contains 15 residues. The full variable domain, its missing parts supplied by reference TRBV7-2 and TRBJ1-5, is GAGVSQSPSNKVTEKGKDVELRCDPISGHTALYWYRQSLGQGLEFLIYFQGNSAPDKSGLPSDRFSAERTGGSVSTLTIQRTQQEDSAVYLCASSLEGQGYQPQHFGDGTRLSIL.

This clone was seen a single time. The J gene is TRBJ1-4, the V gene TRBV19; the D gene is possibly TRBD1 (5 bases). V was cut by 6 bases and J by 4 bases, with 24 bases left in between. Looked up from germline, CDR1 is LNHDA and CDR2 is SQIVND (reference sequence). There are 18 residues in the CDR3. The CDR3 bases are TGTGCCAGTAGCCCCACCCGACAGTGGGGGACTGATAATGAAAAACTGTTTTTT. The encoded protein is CASSPTRQWGTDNEKLFF.